These 23 T cell receptor beta chains were all obtained from the same sample, sequenced in a study of shared clonotypes between healthy human individuals. CD45RO-negative, CCR7-selected cells formed the naive CD8 fraction, which excluded terminally differentiated effector memory CD45RA+ cells. The data were produced by immunoSEQ multiplex PCR, yet TCRdb's version contains in-frame clones alone and is incomplete. The sample comprises roughly 1,800,000 clones, roughly 94% of which are singletons, and around 1.2% rests with the top ten. Sequenced material: naive CD8+ T cells sorted from blood. These receptors all stem from a man younger than 35 in good health.

The chain carries TRBV10-3 and TRBJ2-7, with D perhaps TRBD2 (6 bases). V lost 3 bases and J lost 3, with 12 bases in between. Germline CDR1 ENHRY, CDR2 SYGVKD. There are 14 residues in the CDR3. CDR3 sequence: CAISDRGRGYEQYF. DNA of the CDR3: TGTGCCATCAGTGACCGGGGGAGAGGCTACGAGCAGTACTTC.

V gene TRBV5-4 combines with J gene TRBJ2-5; D not resolved. This CDR3 comprises 14 residues. CDR1 is SGHNT, CDR2 YYREEE, per germline (reference sequence). Trimming left V 0 bases short and J 5 bases short, with 11 bases between. CDR3 sequence: CASSLAGLAETQYF. CDR3 sequence (DNA): TGTGCCAGCAGCTTGGCGGGTCTTGCGGAGACCCAGTACTTC.

The chain combines TRBV2 with TRBJ2-7; TRBD1 matches at 7 bases. The ends lost 8 bases at V and 2 bases at J; junction bases unmatched: 6. The CDR3 extends over 13 amino acids. Germline assignment: CDR1 SNHLY and CDR2 FYNNEI. The CDR3 DNA is TGTGCCAGCGTTTCACAGGGGACCTACGAGCAGTACTTC. This encodes CASVSQGTYEQYF.

J is TRBJ2-6 and V is TRBV19; D gene unclear. Germline V gene sequence: CDR1 LNHDA, CDR2 SQIVND (reference sequence). The CDR3 is 17 residues long. Trimming took 1 base from V and 1 from J, leaving 11 bases between them. The CDR3 region has the DNA TGTGCCAGTAGTATAGTCGACTTGGCTTCTGGGGCCAACGTCCTGACTTTC. This sequence encodes CASSIVDLASGANVLTF.

The chain carries TRBV28 and TRBJ1-4; perhaps TRBD1 as D (5 bases). Germline CDR1 MDHEN, CDR2 SYDVKM. The CDR3 sequence is 16 residues long. Trimming cost V 3 bases and J 3 bases, with 14 bases left between them. This chain's CDR3 is CASSFRQGPPNEKLFF. CDR3 nucleotides: TGTGCCAGCAGTTTTCGCCAGGGTCCTCCTAATGAAAAACTGTTTTTT.

The chain couples TRBV7-9 to TRBJ1-1; D may be TRBD1 (5 bases). This CDR3 spans 17 amino acids. Germline V gene lookup returns CDR1 SEHNR and CDR2 FQNEAQ (reference sequence). Trimming pared 5 bases from V and 3 bases from J, leaving 22 bases between. CDR3 loop: CASSPPRAGSQHTEAFF. Here the CDR3 DNA reads TGTGCCAGCAGCCCCCCCAGGGCAGGGAGTCAGCACACTGAAGCTTTCTTT.

The chain employs TRBV13 and TRBJ2-3; no clear D. The CDR3 extends over 15 amino acids. From germline, CDR1 is PRHDT and CDR2 FYEKMQ (reference sequence). Trimming took 5 bases from V and 4 from J, leaving 16 bases between them. The CDR3, as DNA: TGTGCCAGCAGCCCCCTTCAGTATTGGTCAGATACGCAGTATTTT. Amino acid sequence: CASSPLQYWSDTQYF.

The V and J genes are TRBV6-1 and TRBJ1-5, with D unresolved. From germline, CDR1 is MNHNS and CDR2 SASEGT. The CDR3 is 12 amino acids. V was pared by 6 bases and J by 6 bases, with 9 bases between. In DNA form, the CDR3 reads TGTGCCAGCAGGGACGGCACTCAGCCCCAGCATTTT. This codes for CASRDGTQPQHF.

This chain connects TRBV7-6 to TRBJ2-3; D unclear. The CDR3 length is 13 residues. CDR1 SGHVS and CDR2 FNYEAQ come from the germline V gene. The V end lost 3 bases, the J end lost 0 bases, and 4 bases lay between the germline ends. The CDR3 spells CASSLSSTDTQYF. The CDR3 DNA sequence: TGTGCCAGCAGCTTGAGTAGCACAGATACGCAGTATTTT.

As regards this clone: Other nucleotide sequences from this sample produce the same CDR3. The V gene is TRBV6-1, the J gene TRBJ2-7; D not resolved. The CDR3 loop spans 11 amino acids. Germline CDR1 is MNHNS and CDR2 is SASEGT. With 2 bases removed from V and 4 bases from J, the gap between germline ends came to 3 bases. The CDR3 sequence is CASSETYEQYF. The CDR3 DNA sequence: TGTGCCAGCAGTGAAACATACGAGCAGTACTTC.

This chain joins TRBV27 and TRBJ2-5, with 12 bases matching TRBD1. Losses at the gene ends were 5 bases for V and 4 bases for J; bases not matched to a gene: 11. The CDR3 is made up of 17 amino acids. The germline V gene has CDR1 MNHEY and CDR2 SMNVEV (reference sequence). CDR3 sequence: CASSLNSGQGAGETQYF. In DNA form, the CDR3 reads TGTGCCAGCAGTCTCAACTCGGGACAGGGGGCAGGAGAGACCCAGTACTTC.

This chain uses TRBV29-1 with TRBJ2-5, with 9 bases aligning to TRBD1. Germline lookup yields CDR1 SQVTM and CDR2 ANQGSEA. V shed 6 bases, J shed 1 base, and the junction held 3 bases outside the gene matches. The CDR3 loop spans 13 amino acids. This CDR3 reads CSVPQGAQETQYF. The DNA for the CDR3 is TGCAGCGTCCCACAGGGGGCCCAAGAGACCCAGTACTTC.

The gene calls are TRBV15 and TRBJ2-1; TRBD2 matches 8 bases. The CDR3 has 16 amino acids. Germline V gene data show CDR1 as LNHNV and CDR2 as YYDKDF (reference sequence). V dropped 7 bases and J dropped 1; count of bases not matched to a gene: 9. For the CDR3, the DNA is TGTGCCACCACAGACGGCGAGCGGGGGTCCTACAATGAGCAGTTCTTC. It translates to CATTDGERGSYNEQFF.

CDR3: CASRDGSSYNEQFF. CDR3 bases: TGTGCCAGCAGGGACGGAAGCTCCTACAATGAGCAGTTCTTC. V gene TRBV2 combines with J gene TRBJ2-1; D remains ambiguous. The CDR3 spans 14 residues. The germline V and J ends were trimmed by 6 bases and 0 bases, with 9 bases remaining between them. Per the germline V gene, CDR1 is SNHLY and CDR2 is FYNNEI. Full variable domain (rest looked up from reference TRBV2 and TRBJ2-1): EPEVTQTPSHQVTQMGQEVILRCVPISNHLYFYWYRQILGQKVEFLVSFYNNEISEKSEIFDDQFSVERPDGSNFTLKIRSTKLEDSAMYFCASRDGSSYNEQFFGPGTRLTVL.

Remarks on this clone: The sample contains more than one DNA sequence encoding this CDR3. This chain uses TRBV6-5 with TRBJ1-2; TRBD1 is a possible D gene (6 bases). In germline, CDR1 is MNHEY, CDR2 SVGAGI. This CDR3 has 15 residues. V was shortened by 0 bases and J by 3 bases, with 11 bases between the two germline ends. CDR3 amino acids: CASSYSWGADYGYTF. The CDR3 bases are TGTGCCAGCAGTTACTCATGGGGGGCGGACTATGGCTACACCTTC.

The rearrangement uses TRBV19 and TRBJ1-1; TRBD1 agrees at 9 bases. The V segment lost 6 bases and the J segment 2 bases; nucleotides outside the gene matches: 10. The CDR3 totals 16 residues. Germline CDR1 and CDR2: LNHDA and SQIVND (reference sequence). This CDR3 is CASSQAQGAANTEAFF. Here the CDR3 DNA reads TGTGCCAGTAGCCAAGCACAGGGGGCTGCTAACACTGAAGCTTTCTTT.

A single count supports this clone. The chain links TRBV7-9 to TRBJ2-7; 7 bases line up with TRBD1. The V gene end was trimmed by 5 bases and the J gene end by 4 bases; junction bases not matched to a gene: 11. The CDR3 runs to 15 residues. The germline V gene has CDR1 SEHNR and CDR2 FQNEAQ (reference sequence). Written as DNA, the CDR3 is TGTGCCAGCAGCGCCTCTCGGGGACAGAGTTACGAGCAGTACTTC. Amino acids: CASSASRGQSYEQYF.

The chain joins TRBV6-1 to TRBJ2-1, with TRBD1 as a possible D gene (5 bases). The CDR3 runs 15 residues. Germline CDR1 MNHNS, CDR2 SASEGT. The V gene lost 6 bases and the J gene lost 2 bases, with 14 bases spanning the gap. CDR3: CASRDRQSTYNEQFF. The CDR3 DNA is TGTGCCAGCAGGGACCGACAGTCCACCTACAATGAGCAGTTCTTC.

The V gene is TRBV7-9, the J gene TRBJ1-1; D gene unclear. This CDR3 is built from 12 residues. CDR1 is SEHNR and CDR2 is FQNEAQ in the germline V gene (reference sequence). V was trimmed by 0 bases and J by 7 bases, leaving 6 bases between them. DNA for the CDR3: TGTGCCAGCAGCTTAGCGCGGCTTGAAGCTTTCTTT. Translating it yields CASSLARLEAFF.

The chain uses TRBV4-1 and TRBJ1-1; possibly TRBD1 for D (6 bases). CDR3 size: 15 residues. Trimming left V 1 base short and J 3 bases short, with 12 bases between. Germline V CDR1 and CDR2: MGHRA, YSYEKL. Here the CDR3 DNA reads TGCGCCAGCAGCCAAGTCAGGGGCGGGTACACTGAAGCTTTCTTT. It translates to CASSQVRGGYTEAFF.

Of note for this clone: Different DNA sequences within this sample yield the same CDR3. The chain has TRBV6-1 and TRBJ2-7, with unresolved D. Germline V CDR1 and CDR2: MNHNS, SASEGT. V was pared by 6 bases and J by 0 bases, with 9 bases between. CDR3 length: 13 residues. The CDR3 DNA is TGTGCCAGCAGGGACGGAAGCTCCTACGAGCAGTACTTC. Translating gives CASRDGSSYEQYF.

V gene TRBV5-4 combines with J gene TRBJ2-7; D remains unclear. V gave up 4 bases and J gave up 7 bases, with 18 bases separating them. CDR1 and CDR2 (germline): SGHNT, YYREEE (reference sequence). The CDR3 is 14 residues long. This chain's CDR3 is CASSKLDAVGEQYF. DNA for the CDR3: TGTGCCAGCAGCAAGTTGGACGCAGTGGGGGAGCAGTACTTC.

This clone was recorded a few times. This same CDR3 is encoded by further DNA sequences in the sample. This chain joins TRBV4-1 and TRBJ2-2; the D is unclear. The CDR3 has 12 residues. Germline CDR1 is MGHRA and CDR2 is YSYEKL. V was pared by 1 base and J by 4 bases, with 1 base between. In nucleotides, the CDR3 is TGCGCCAGCAGCCAAGCCACCGGGGAGCTGTTTTTT. Protein: CASSQATGELFF.